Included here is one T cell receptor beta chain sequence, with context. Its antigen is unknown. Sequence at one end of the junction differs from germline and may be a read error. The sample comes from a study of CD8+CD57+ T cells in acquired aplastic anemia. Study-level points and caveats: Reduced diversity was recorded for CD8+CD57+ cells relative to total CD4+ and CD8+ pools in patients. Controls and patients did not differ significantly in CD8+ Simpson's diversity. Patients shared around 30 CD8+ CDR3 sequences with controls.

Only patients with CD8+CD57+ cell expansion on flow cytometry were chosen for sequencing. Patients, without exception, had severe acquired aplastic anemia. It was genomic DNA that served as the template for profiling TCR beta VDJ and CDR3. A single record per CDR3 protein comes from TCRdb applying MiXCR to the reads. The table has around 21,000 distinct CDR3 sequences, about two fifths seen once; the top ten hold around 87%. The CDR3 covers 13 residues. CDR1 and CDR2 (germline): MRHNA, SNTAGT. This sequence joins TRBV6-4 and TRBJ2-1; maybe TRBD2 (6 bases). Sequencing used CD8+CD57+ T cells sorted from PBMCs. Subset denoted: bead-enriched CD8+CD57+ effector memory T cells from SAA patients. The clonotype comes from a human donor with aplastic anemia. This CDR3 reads CASSPRENNEQLF. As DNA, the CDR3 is TGTGCCAGCAGTCCGCGGGAAAACAATGAGCAGCTCTTC.